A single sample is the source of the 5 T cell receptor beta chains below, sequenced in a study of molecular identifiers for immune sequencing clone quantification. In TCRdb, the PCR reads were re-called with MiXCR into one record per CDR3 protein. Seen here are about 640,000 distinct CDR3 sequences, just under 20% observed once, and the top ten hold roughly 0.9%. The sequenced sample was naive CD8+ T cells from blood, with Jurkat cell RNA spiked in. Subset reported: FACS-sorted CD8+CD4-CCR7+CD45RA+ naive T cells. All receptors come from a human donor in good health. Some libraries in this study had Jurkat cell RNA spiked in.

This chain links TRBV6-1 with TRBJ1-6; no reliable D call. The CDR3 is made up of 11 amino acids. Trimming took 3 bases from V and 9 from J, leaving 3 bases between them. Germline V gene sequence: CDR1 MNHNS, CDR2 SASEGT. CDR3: CASSEASPLHF. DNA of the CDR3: TGTGCCAGCAGTGAGGCTTCACCCCTCCACTTT.

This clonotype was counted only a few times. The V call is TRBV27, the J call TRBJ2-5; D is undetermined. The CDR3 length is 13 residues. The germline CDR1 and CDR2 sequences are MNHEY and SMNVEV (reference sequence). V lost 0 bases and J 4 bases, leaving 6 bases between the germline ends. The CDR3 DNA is TGTGCCAGCAGTTTATCACCTGGAGAGACCCAGTACTTC. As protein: CASSLSPGETQYF.

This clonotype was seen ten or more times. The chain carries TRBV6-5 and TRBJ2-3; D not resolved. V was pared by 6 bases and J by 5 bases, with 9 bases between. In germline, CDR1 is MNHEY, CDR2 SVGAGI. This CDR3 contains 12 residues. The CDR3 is CASSPREDTQYF. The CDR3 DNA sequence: TGTGCCAGCAGCCCCCGCGAAGATACGCAGTATTTT.

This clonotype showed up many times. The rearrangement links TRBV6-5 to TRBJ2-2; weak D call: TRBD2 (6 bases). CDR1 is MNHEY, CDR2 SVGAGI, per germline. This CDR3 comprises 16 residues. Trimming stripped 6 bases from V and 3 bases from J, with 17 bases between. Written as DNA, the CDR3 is TGTGCCAGCAGAGATGTTGGAGGGGCTTACACCGGGGAGCTGTTTTTT. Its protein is CASRDVGGAYTGELFF.

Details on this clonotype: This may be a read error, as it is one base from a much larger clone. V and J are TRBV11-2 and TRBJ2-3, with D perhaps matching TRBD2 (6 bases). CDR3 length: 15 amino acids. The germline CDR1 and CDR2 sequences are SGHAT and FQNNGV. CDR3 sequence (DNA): TGTGCCAGCAGCTTTGGCGGGATAAGCACAGATACGCGGTATTTT. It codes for CASSFGGISTDTRYF.